The 26 T cell receptor beta chains reported below all come from one sample, sequenced in a study of T cells in Graves' hyperthyroidism and ophthalmopathy. Amplification yielded TCR beta CDR3 regions, with RNA transcripts as the source. In the first-round RT-PCR of the TCR CDR3, the HTBI primer set was used. Each CDR3 protein gets one entry after TCRdb re-called the multiplex PCR reads with MiXCR. The sample includes about 400,000 distinct CDR3 sequences, approximately 15% of them seen just once. The sample was blood. Source of these receptors: a man aged 18 to 30 with Graves' ophthalmopathy.

This clonotype has ten or more counts. The J gene is TRBJ2-3, the V gene TRBV7-2, with TRBD1 matching 11 bases. CDR1 is SGHTA, CDR2 FQGNSA, per germline. The CDR3 loop spans 19 amino acids. Trimming took 5 bases from V and 1 from J; bases not matched to a gene: 14. DNA of the CDR3: TGTGCCAGCAGCCCCAGCTGGACAGGGGGCTTATTGGGCACAGATACGCAGTATTTT. It codes for CASSPSWTGGLLGTDTQYF. The variable domain in full, with the rest retrieved from reference TRBV7-2 and TRBJ2-3, is GAGVSQSPSNKVTEKGKDVELRCDPISGHTALYWYRQSLGQGLEFLIYFQGNSAPDKSGLPSDRFSAERTGGSVSTLTIQRTQQEDSAVYLCASSPSWTGGLLGTDTQYFGPGTRLTVL.

CDR3 region: CASSRNSGRAVSYNEQFF. The CDR3 DNA is TGTGCCAGCAGCCGTAATAGCGGGAGGGCCGTGTCCTACAATGAGCAGTTCTTC. J is TRBJ2-1 and V is TRBV9; TRBD2 matches 11 bases. Unmatched junction bases numbered 10, after V lost 4 bases and J lost 1 base. CDR1 and CDR2 (germline): SGDLS, YYNGEE. This CDR3 contains 18 residues.

The chain employs TRBV6-5 and TRBJ1-4; a weak D match, TRBD1 (6 bases). This CDR3 is built from 15 residues. V lost 0 bases to trimming and J lost 8 bases, with 13 bases between them. Per the germline V gene, CDR1 is MNHEY and CDR2 is SVGAGI. The CDR3 region is CASSYSGGRREKLFF. CDR3 sequence (DNA): TGTGCCAGCAGTTACTCAGGGGGGCGCCGGGAAAAACTGTTTTTT.

This clonotype was found many times. The chain employs TRBV13 and TRBJ1-6; 11 bases line up with TRBD1. This CDR3 has 15 amino acids. Looked up from germline, CDR1 is PRHDT and CDR2 is FYEKMQ (reference sequence). V trimming: 5 bases; J trimming: 7 bases; junction bases outside the gene matches: 4. The CDR3 spells CASSRRDRGNSPLHF. As DNA, the CDR3 is TGTGCCAGCAGCCGAAGGGACAGGGGGAATTCACCCCTCCACTTT.

The table lists this clonotype with many counts. This sequence joins TRBV28 and TRBJ1-4; tentatively, D is TRBD1 (5 bases). CDR3 length equals 15 residues. CDR1 MDHEN and CDR2 SYDVKM come from the germline V gene. Trimming stripped 3 bases from V and 1 base from J, with 9 bases between. CDR3 bases: TGTGCCAGCAGTTTTCGCAGGGAAACTAATGAAAAACTGTTTTTT. This sequence encodes CASSFRRETNEKLFF.

This clonotype was recorded at least ten times. The chain has TRBV7-9 and TRBJ1-1; D might be TRBD1 (6 bases). Between the trimmed V and J ends, which lost 10 bases and 7 bases, there was a span of 16 bases. Germline V gives CDR1 SEHNR, CDR2 FQNEAQ (reference sequence). The CDR3 length is 12 residues. The CDR3 DNA is TGTGCCACCCTTGATTACAGGGATGAAGCTTTCTTT. Its protein product is CATLDYRDEAFF.

About this clonotype: The junction differs from germline at one of its ends, possibly a read error. The chain carries TRBV6-1 and TRBJ1-4; D perhaps matches TRBD1 (5 bases). In germline, CDR1 is MNHNS, CDR2 SASEGT. The CDR3 is 17 amino acids. The CDR3: CASKSTGLIATNEKLSF. CDR3 DNA sequence: TGTGCCAGCAAGTCCACAGGACTCATCGCAACTAATGAAAAACTGTCTTTT.

The table lists this clonotype with many counts. The V gene is TRBV6-2 or TRBV6-3, the J gene TRBJ2-1; 11 nucleotides agree with TRBD1. After removal of 6 bases from V and 2 bases from J, the junction contained 3 bases not matched to a gene. The germline gives CDR1 MNHEY, CDR2 SVGEGT. CDR3 length equals 15 residues. CDR3 coding DNA: TGTGCCAGCAGGGACAGGGGGCCGGCCTACAATGAGCAGTTCTTC. This encodes CASRDRGPAYNEQFF.

This clonotype was seen many times. The chain is built from TRBV5-1 and TRBJ2-3, with 11 bases aligning to TRBD2. V trimming: 0 bases; J trimming: 13 bases; junction bases outside the gene matches: 7. Germline V lookup: CDR1 SGHRS, CDR2 YFSETQ. This CDR3 has 14 amino acids. The CDR3 region has the DNA TGCGCCAGCAGCTTGGTAGCGGGAGGGCCGCTGGAGTATTTT. This translates into CASSLVAGGPLEYF.

This clonotype was seen a few times. The V call is TRBV6-1, the J call TRBJ2-1; 11 bases map to TRBD2. The CDR3 contains 17 residues. The germline V gene has CDR1 MNHNS and CDR2 SASEGT. J gave up 9 bases and V 6 bases, and 16 bases lay outside the gene matches. This CDR3 reads CASRLPGFGSGRVEQFF. CDR3 coding DNA: TGTGCCAGCAGACTCCCGGGGTTTGGTAGCGGGAGGGTTGAGCAGTTCTTC.

This clonotype was recorded many times. The rearrangement joins TRBV12-3 or TRBV12-4 to TRBJ2-1; perhaps TRBD1 as D (5 bases). V lost 2 bases, J lost 10 bases, and 9 bases lay in between. The CDR3 sequence is 12 residues long. The chain's CDR3 is CASSLFRVEQFF. The CDR3 coding sequence is TGTGCCAGCAGTTTATTCAGGGTCGAGCAGTTCTTC.

This chain uses TRBV11-2 with TRBJ1-1, with 7 positions matching TRBD1. CDR3 size: 12 residues. Germline loops: CDR1 SGHAT, CDR2 FQNNGV. The V gene end was trimmed by 4 bases and the J gene end by 9 bases; junction bases not matched to a gene: 5. CDR3 DNA: TGTGCCAGCAGCTCCGGGACAGACCAAGCTTTCTTT. Amino acid sequence: CASSSGTDQAFF.

This clonotype was seen repeatedly, ten times or more. This chain uses TRBV5-5 with TRBJ2-7, with D possibly being TRBD1 or TRBD2 (5 bases each). CDR3 length: 13 amino acids. V lost 2 bases to trimming and J lost 6 bases, with 12 bases between them. The germline V gene encodes CDR1 SGHKS and CDR2 YYEKEE (reference sequence). CDR3 sequence: CASSFRVGAEQYF. The CDR3, as DNA: TGTGCCAGCAGCTTCAGGGTCGGGGCCGAGCAGTACTTC.

This clonotype was detected many times. The chain employs TRBV12-3 or TRBV12-4 and TRBJ2-5, with TRBD1 matching 9 bases. V lost 5 bases and J lost 4; bases outside the gene matches: 11. CDR3 length: 16 amino acids. The CDR3 DNA reads TGTGCCAGCAGTAAGACGGGACAGGGCTTTGTAGAGACCCAGTACTTC. Its protein is CASSKTGQGFVETQYF.

This clonotype was counted between two and nine times. This chain links TRBV19 with TRBJ1-2; D uncertain. Germline V CDR1 and CDR2: LNHDA, SQIVND (reference sequence). Deletions cut 3 bases from V and 2 bases from J, with 10 bases between. The CDR3 extends over 14 amino acids. The CDR3 spells CASSIRYWNYGYTF. Here the CDR3 DNA reads TGTGCCAGTAGTATTCGGTACTGGAACTATGGCTACACCTTC. The entire variable domain, with the rest obtained from reference TRBV19 and TRBJ1-2, is as follows: DGGITQSPKYLFRKEGQNVTLSCEQNLNHDAMYWYRQDPGQGLRLIYYSQIVNDFQKGDIAEGYSVSREKKESFPLTVTSAQKNPTAFYLCASSIRYWNYGYTFGSGTRLTVV.

The sample holds many counts of this clonotype. The V call is TRBV2, the J call TRBJ1-2, with 7 bases fitting TRBD1. The CDR3 contains 14 residues. V shed 6 bases, J shed 8 bases, and the junction held 12 bases outside the gene matches. The germline V gene has CDR1 SNHLY and CDR2 FYNNEI. As DNA, the CDR3 is TGTGCCAGCAGCCTGCAGGACAGGACGGACGGCTACACCTTC. Amino acid sequence: CASSLQDRTDGYTF.

The gene calls are TRBV7-9 and TRBJ2-5; no clear D. The ends were cut back, 3 bases at V and 0 bases at J, with 11 bases in the middle. Germline V gives CDR1 SEHNR, CDR2 FQNEAQ (reference sequence). The CDR3 loop spans 15 amino acids. Here the CDR3 DNA reads TGTGCCAGCAGCTTTGTTGATTCCAACCAAGAGACCCAGTACTTC. It encodes CASSFVDSNQETQYF.

Details on this clonotype: At one end the junction does not follow the germline gene, possibly because of a read error. The chain uses TRBV11-3 and TRBJ2-2, with unresolved D. This CDR3 comprises 12 residues. Germline V gene sequence: CDR1 SGHNT, CDR2 YENEEA. The CDR3 is CASSIETGELFF. The CDR3 nucleotides are TGTGCCAGCAGCATAGAGACCGGGGAGCTGTTTTTT.

The J gene is TRBJ1-2, the V gene TRBV12-3 or TRBV12-4; a possible D gene is TRBD1 (6 bases). V lost 5 bases and J lost 3, with 22 bases in between. This CDR3 has 17 amino acids. The CDR3 nucleotides read TGTGCCAGCAGTCGTAACCGGGACAACGCCTTTTACTATGGCTACACCTTC. It codes for CASSRNRDNAFYYGYTF.

In this sample, this clonotype turned up a few times. V and J are TRBV20-1 and TRBJ1-2; 9 nucleotides match TRBD1. V gave up 5 bases and J gave up 4 bases; unmatched junction bases: 14. The CDR3 runs to 16 residues. The germline V gene has CDR1 DFQATT and CDR2 SNEGSKA (reference sequence). CDR3 sequence reads: CSAVKAGTGYTYGYTF. CDR3 coding DNA: TGCAGTGCTGTAAAAGCCGGGACAGGGTATACCTATGGCTACACCTTC.

Concerning this clonotype: Germline is not matched at one junction end, which may reflect a read error. The V call is TRBV19, the J call TRBJ2-6; weak D call: TRBD1 (5 bases). The CDR3 runs 14 residues. Per germline, CDR1 LNHDA and CDR2 SQIVND (reference sequence). The CDR3 spells CASSRGSGANVPTF. The CDR3 DNA is TGTGCCAGTAGTAGGGGCTCTGGGGCCAACGTCCCGACCTTC.

This clonotype has ten or more counts. This chain uses TRBV25-1 with TRBJ2-3; D uncertain. Trimming removed 4 bases at V and 0 bases at J, with 23 bases between. Germline loops: CDR1 MGHDK, CDR2 SYGVNS. The CDR3 loop spans 19 amino acids. The CDR3 spells CASSALDLTDEYSTDTQYF. CDR3 in DNA: TGTGCCAGCAGTGCACTGGATCTGACCGACGAGTACAGCACAGATACGCAGTATTTT.

Here the CDR3 reads CATSWGQTYGYTF. CDR3 bases: TGTGCCACCAGCTGGGGACAGACCTATGGCTACACCTTC. This chain links TRBV15 with TRBJ1-2; 7 positions agree with TRBD1. CDR1 LNHNV and CDR2 YYDKDF come from the germline V gene (reference sequence). Trimming cost V 5 bases and J 4 bases; bases outside gene matches: 4. The CDR3 has 13 amino acids.

This clonotype was counted at least ten times. This sequence joins TRBV2 and TRBJ2-3; no firm D call. The CDR3 consists of 15 residues. V was shortened by 1 base and J by 2 bases, with 10 bases between the two germline ends. Looked up from germline, CDR1 is SNHLY and CDR2 is FYNNEI. The CDR3, as DNA: TGTGCCAGCAGTGAAGTAACGGGCCCCACAGATACGCAGTATTTT. This translates into CASSEVTGPTDTQYF. The full variable domain, in which reference TRBV2 and TRBJ2-3 provide the parts outside the CDR3, is EPEVTQTPSHQVTQMGQEVILRCVPISNHLYFYWYRQILGQKVEFLVSFYNNEISEKSEIFDDQFSVERPDGSNFTLKIRSTKLEDSAMYFCASSEVTGPTDTQYFGPGTRLTVL.

The chain combines TRBV14 with TRBJ1-2; 10 bases align to TRBD1. The CDR3 contains 14 residues. The ends lost 2 bases at V and 7 bases at J; junction bases unmatched: 4. CDR1 is SGHDN and CDR2 is FVKESK in the germline V gene. CDR3 in amino acids: CASSQSRTGGGYTF. CDR3 bases: TGTGCCAGCAGCCAATCCCGGACAGGGGGTGGCTACACCTTC. Supplemented by reference TRBV14 and TRBJ1-2, the full variable domain reads EAGVTQFPSHSVIEKGQTVTLRCDPISGHDNLYWYRRVMGKEIKFLLHFVKESKQDESGMPNNRFLAERTGGTYSTLKVQPAELEDSGVYFCASSQSRTGGGYTFGSGTRLTVV.

The J gene is TRBJ2-2, the V gene TRBV27, with D possibly matching TRBD1 (6 bases). The CDR3 is made up of 16 amino acids. Trimming took off 2 bases at V and 1 base at J, with 11 bases between the two ends. Per the germline V gene, CDR1 is MNHEY and CDR2 is SMNVEV (reference sequence). The CDR3 spells CASSLIGTMNTGELFF. The CDR3 DNA is TGTGCCAGCAGTTTAATTGGGACAATGAACACCGGGGAGCTGTTTTTT.